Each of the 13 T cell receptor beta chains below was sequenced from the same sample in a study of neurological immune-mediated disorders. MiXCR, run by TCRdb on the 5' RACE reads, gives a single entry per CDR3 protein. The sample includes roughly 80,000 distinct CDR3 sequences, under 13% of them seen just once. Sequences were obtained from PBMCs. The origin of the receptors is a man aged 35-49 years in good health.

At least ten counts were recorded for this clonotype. CDR3 nucleotide sequence: TGTGCCAGCAGCGTAGTACTAGCGGATTACAATGAGCAGTTCTTC. Translating it yields CASSVVLADYNEQFF. The chain couples TRBV9 to TRBJ2-1, with 8 nucleotides matching TRBD2. The germline CDR1 and CDR2 sequences are SGDLS and YYNGEE. CDR3 length equals 15 residues. The V and J ends lost 0 bases and 4 bases, in that order; junction bases with no gene match: 3.

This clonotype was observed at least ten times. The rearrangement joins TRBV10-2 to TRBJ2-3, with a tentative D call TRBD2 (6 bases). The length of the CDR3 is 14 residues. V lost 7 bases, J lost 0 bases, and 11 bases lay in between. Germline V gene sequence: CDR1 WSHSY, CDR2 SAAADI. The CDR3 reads CASKPGLSTDTQYF. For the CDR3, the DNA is TGCGCCAGCAAACCGGGACTGAGCACAGATACGCAGTATTTT.

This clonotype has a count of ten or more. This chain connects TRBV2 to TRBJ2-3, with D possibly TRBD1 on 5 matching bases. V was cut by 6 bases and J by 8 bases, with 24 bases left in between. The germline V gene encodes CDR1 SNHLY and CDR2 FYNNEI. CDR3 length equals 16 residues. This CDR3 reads CASSSRPIFPQATQYF. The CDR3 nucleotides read TGTGCCAGCAGCTCTCGACCCATCTTTCCACAGGCTACGCAGTATTTT.

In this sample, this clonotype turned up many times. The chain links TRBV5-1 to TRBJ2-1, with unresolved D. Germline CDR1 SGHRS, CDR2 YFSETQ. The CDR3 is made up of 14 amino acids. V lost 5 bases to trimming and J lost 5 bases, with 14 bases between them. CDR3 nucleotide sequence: TGCGCCAGCAGAGATAGGGAATCCCACAATGAGCAGTTCTTC. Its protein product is CASRDRESHNEQFF.

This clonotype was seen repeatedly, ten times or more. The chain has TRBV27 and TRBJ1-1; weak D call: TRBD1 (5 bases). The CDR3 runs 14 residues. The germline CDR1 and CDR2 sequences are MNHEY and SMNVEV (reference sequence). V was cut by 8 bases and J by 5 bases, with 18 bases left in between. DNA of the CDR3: TGTGCCAGCGGCCTCCTGAGTGAGGGGACTGAAGCTTTCTTT. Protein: CASGLLSEGTEAFF.

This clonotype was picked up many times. The CDR3 protein is CASSPTKGGDYNEQFF. The CDR3 DNA follows: TGTGCCAGCAGCCCAACCAAAGGGGGCGATTACAATGAGCAGTTCTTC. This chain links TRBV9 with TRBJ2-1; 7 nucleotides agree with TRBD1. The CDR3 covers 16 residues. CDR1 is SGDLS and CDR2 is YYNGEE in the germline V gene. Trimming at V came to 4 bases and at J to 4 bases, leaving 11 bases not matched to a gene.

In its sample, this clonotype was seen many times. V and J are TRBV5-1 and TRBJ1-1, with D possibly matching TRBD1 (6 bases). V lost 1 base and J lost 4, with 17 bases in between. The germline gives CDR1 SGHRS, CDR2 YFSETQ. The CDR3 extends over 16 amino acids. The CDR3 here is CASSLSNRGGGTEAFF. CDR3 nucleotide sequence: TGCGCCAGCAGCTTGTCTAATAGGGGGGGCGGCACTGAAGCTTTCTTT.

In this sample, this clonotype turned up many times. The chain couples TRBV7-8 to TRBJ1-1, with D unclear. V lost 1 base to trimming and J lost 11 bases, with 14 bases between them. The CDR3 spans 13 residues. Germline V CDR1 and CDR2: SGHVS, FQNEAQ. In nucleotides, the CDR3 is TGTGCCAGCAGCTTAGGGACTTCATCCCAGGCTTTCTTT. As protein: CASSLGTSSQAFF. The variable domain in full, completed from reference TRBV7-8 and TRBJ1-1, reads GAGVSQSPRYKVAKRGQDVALRCDPISGHVSLFWYQQALGQGPEFLTYFQNEAQLDKSGLPSDRFFAERPEGSVSTLKIQRTQQEDSAVYLCASSLGTSSQAFFGQGTRLTVV.

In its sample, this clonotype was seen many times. This CDR3 is CASSLAAYYNSPLHF. The CDR3 DNA follows: TGTGCCAGCAGCTTAGCAGCATACTATAATTCACCCCTCCACTTT. The genes are TRBV7-8 and TRBJ1-6; D is undetermined. V lost 0 bases to trimming and J lost 3 bases, with 6 bases between them. Germline assignment: CDR1 SGHVS and CDR2 FQNEAQ. The CDR3 loop spans 15 amino acids.

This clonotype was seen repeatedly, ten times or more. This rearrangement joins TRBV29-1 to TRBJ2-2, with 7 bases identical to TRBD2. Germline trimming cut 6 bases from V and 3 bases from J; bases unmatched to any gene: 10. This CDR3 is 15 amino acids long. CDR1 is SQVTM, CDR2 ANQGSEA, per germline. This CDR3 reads CSVTGGMADTGELFF. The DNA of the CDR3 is TGCAGCGTGACCGGGGGGATGGCCGACACCGGGGAGCTGTTTTTT.

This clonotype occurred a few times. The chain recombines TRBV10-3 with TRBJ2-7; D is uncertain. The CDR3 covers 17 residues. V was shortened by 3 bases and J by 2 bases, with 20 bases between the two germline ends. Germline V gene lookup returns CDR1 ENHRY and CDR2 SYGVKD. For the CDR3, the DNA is TGTGCCATCAGTGAAACCTTGAGGCGCACTGCTACCTACGAGCAGTACTTC. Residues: CAISETLRRTATYEQYF.

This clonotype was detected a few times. CDR3 bases: TGTGCCAGCAGCCAAGAGATTGCCACACGAAAGCAGTTCTTC. It codes for CASSQEIATRKQFF. The genes are TRBV3-1 and TRBJ2-1; D gene uncertain. This CDR3 has 14 residues. V lost 0 bases to trimming and J lost 11 bases, with 14 bases between them. The V gene's germline CDR1 is LGHDT and CDR2 YNNKEL (reference sequence).

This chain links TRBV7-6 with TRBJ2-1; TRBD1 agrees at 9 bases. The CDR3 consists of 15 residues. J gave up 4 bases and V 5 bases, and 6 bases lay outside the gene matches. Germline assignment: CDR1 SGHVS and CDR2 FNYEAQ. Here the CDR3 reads CASSLQGATYNEQFF. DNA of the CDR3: TGTGCCAGCAGCCTACAGGGGGCGACGTACAATGAGCAGTTCTTC.